Following are 3 T cell receptor beta chains from one sample sequenced in a study of cytomegalovirus exposure and HLA in healthy donors. The PCR contained 60 Vbeta and 13 Jbeta primers. Produced via immunoSEQ multiplex PCR; TCRdb's table is partial and in-frame only. The repertoire holds tens of thousands of clones, with around three quarters as singletons. The specimen sequenced was PBMCs. The receptors stem from a man between 60 and 70 years old in good health and CMV-seronegative.

The chain uses TRBV11-2 and TRBJ1-4, with D hard to call. Germline V lookup: CDR1 SGHAT, CDR2 FQNNGV. V lost 0 bases and J lost 4, with 6 bases in between. CDR3 size: 14 residues. As DNA, the CDR3 is TGTGCCAGCAGCTTAGAACACCGTAATGAAAAACTGTTTTTT. It is translated as CASSLEHRNEKLFF.

This clone was observed a handful of times. The chain recombines TRBV18 with TRBJ2-7; 8 bases are a match to TRBD2. J was trimmed by 5 bases and V by 5 bases; bases with no gene match: 14. This CDR3 has 16 residues. Germline lookup yields CDR1 KGHSH and CDR2 LQKENI. As DNA, the CDR3 is TGTGCCAGCTCATCCGCGGGGGGAGGGAGCGCAAACGAGCAGTACTTC. The encoded protein is CASSSAGGGSANEQYF.

V gene TRBV10-2 combines with J gene TRBJ2-6; tentatively, D is TRBD1 (5 bases). Trimming removed 2 bases at V and 3 bases at J, with 5 bases between. Germline assignment: CDR1 WSHSY and CDR2 SAAADI. CDR3 size: 14 residues. The CDR3 is CASSEQGGANVLTF. For the CDR3, the DNA is TGCGCCAGCAGTGAGCAGGGTGGGGCCAACGTCCTGACTTTC.